Below, one T cell receptor beta chain is given with its context. The sample is drawn from a study of CD8 T cells in Susac syndrome. The multiple sclerosis controls were treatment-naive patients affected by stable or active relapsing-remitting disease. This CDR3 has 15 residues. Germline CDR1 and CDR2: MNHEY and SMNVEV (reference sequence). The V gene lost 3 bases and the J gene lost 3 bases, with 14 bases spanning the gap. Random hexamers were used to reverse transcribe an amount of about 0.45 to 1 ug RNA. TCR beta CDR3 was amplified by immunoSEQ multiplex PCR. This amplification extended across 54 Vbeta and 13 Jbeta segments. TCRdb redid the calling of the immunoSEQ multiplex PCR reads with MiXCR, one entry per CDR3 protein. The table records some 400,000 distinct CDR3 sequences, more than 70% of them present only once.

This receptor was obtained from a human donor with multiple sclerosis. The chain links TRBV27 to TRBJ1-2; TRBD1 is a possible D gene (5 bases). Sequenced input: CD8+ T cells from PBMCs. The CDR3 sequence is CASSLWAGGDYGYTF. CDR3 sequence (DNA): TGTGCCAGCAGTTTGTGGGCGGGAGGGGACTATGGCTACACCTTC.